This T cell receptor beta chain comes out of a study of radiation and T cells in renal cell carcinoma. Points from the study as a whole: From baseline, blood top tumor clonotypes peaked at 2 weeks post-radiation. Baseline intratumoral clonotype presence is unknown without pretreatment biopsies.

For this clone: The antigen is undetermined.

Stated time point: blood 4 weeks post-SBRT, at nephrectomy. Treatment noted: 15 Gy SBRT to primary tumor, nephrectomy 4 weeks later. Nephrectomy followed 15 Gy stereotactic body radiation by 4 weeks. The tumor was a clear cell renal cell carcinoma. Profiling relied on immunoSEQ multiplex PCR, and the TCRdb table lists in-frame clones only, not all of them. The sample records about 150,000 clones, approximately 86% being singletons. CDR3 size: 15 residues. Looked up from germline, CDR1 is MGHDK and CDR2 is SYGVNS. V was clipped by 6 bases and J by 0 bases, with 14 bases between them. The chain carries TRBV25-1 and TRBJ1-2, with D perhaps matching TRBD1 (5 bases). Source: blood, taken from a patient whose treatment included radiotherapy and nephrectomy. The TCR comes from a woman in her forties or fifties with renal cell carcinoma. The CDR3 protein is CASRLIRGSNYGYTF. CDR3 DNA sequence: TGTGCCAGCAGACTCATTAGGGGATCTAACTATGGCTACACCTTC.